The 30 T cell receptor beta chains below all came from one sample that was sequenced in a study of OX40 agonist ivuxolimab in advanced cancers. Sequencing used immunoSEQ multiplex PCR; TCRdb keeps in-frame clones, though not all of them. The top ten clones hold roughly 6.9% of a sample with about 79,000 clones, around 90% of them seen once. Material: CD4+ or CD8+ T cells sorted from blood, obtained in a trial of the OX40 agonist ivuxolimab. These receptor sequences come from an adult with an advanced solid tumor such as melanoma, head and neck, liver or kidney cancer.

V gene TRBV28 combines with J gene TRBJ2-7; 7 nucleotides align to TRBD2. Looked up from germline, CDR1 is MDHEN and CDR2 is SYDVKM. The CDR3 totals 15 residues. V lost 3 bases to trimming and J lost 2 bases; unmatched junction nucleotides: 7. CDR3 loop: CASSFPGGGPYEQYF. For the CDR3, the DNA is TGTGCCAGCAGTTTCCCGGGAGGAGGCCCCTACGAGCAGTACTTC.

The chain recombines TRBV29-1 with TRBJ1-4; a possible D gene is TRBD1 (5 bases). Trimming left V 5 bases short and J 4 bases short, with 11 bases between. This CDR3 is 13 amino acids long. Germline lookup yields CDR1 SQVTM and CDR2 ANQGSEA. In nucleotides, the CDR3 is TGCAGCGTTCGACAGCCTCGTAATGAAAAACTGTTTTTT. This translates into CSVRQPRNEKLFF.

The chain carries TRBV19 and TRBJ1-2; D remains ambiguous. V was pared by 5 bases and J by 1 base, with 11 bases between. Germline CDR1 and CDR2: LNHDA and SQIVND (reference sequence). CDR3 length: 14 amino acids. The CDR3 spells CASSPGGSNYGYTF. In nucleotides, the CDR3 is TGTGCCAGTAGTCCGGGTGGCAGTAACTATGGCTACACCTTC.

This rearrangement joins TRBV19 to TRBJ1-1; D unclear. There are 15 residues in the CDR3. CDR1 is LNHDA, CDR2 SQIVND, per germline (reference sequence). V dropped 4 bases and J dropped 0 bases, with 12 bases sitting between them. The CDR3 DNA reads as TGTGCCAGTAGTAGTAGGGCCCTTATGAACACTGAAGCTTTCTTT. Encoded protein: CASSSRALMNTEAFF.

V usage is TRBV11-3 and J usage is TRBJ2-1; D ambiguous. Germline V gives CDR1 SGHNT, CDR2 YENEEA. The CDR3 loop spans 13 amino acids. V was cut by 3 bases and J by 7 bases, with 10 bases left in between. CDR3 bases: TGTGCCAGCAGCTTCGCGTCTGGGAATGAGCAGTTCTTC. The encoded protein is CASSFASGNEQFF.

This chain uses TRBV30 with TRBJ1-5, with D tentatively TRBD1 (5 bases). CDR3 length equals 15 residues. The ends were cut back, 1 base at V and 0 bases at J, with 10 bases in the middle. Germline loops: CDR1 GTSNPN, CDR2 SVGIG (reference sequence). The CDR3 coding sequence is TGTGCCTGGAGTGGGGACGAGTATAGCAATCAGCCCCAGCATTTT. Its translation: CAWSGDEYSNQPQHF. Variable domain in full (rest from reference TRBV30 and TRBJ1-5): SQTIHQWPATLVQPVGSPLSLECTVEGTSNPNLYWYRQAAGRGLQLLFYSVGIGQISSEVPQNLSASRPQDRQFILSSKKLLLSDSGFYLCAWSGDEYSNQPQHFGDGTRLSIL.

The chain is built from TRBV7-9 and TRBJ2-3; D is ambiguous. Germline loops: CDR1 SEHNR, CDR2 FQNEAQ (reference sequence). The V and J ends lost 5 bases and 0 bases respectively, with 12 bases between them. CDR3 length: 15 residues. DNA for the CDR3: TGTGCCAGCAGCCCCCGAGTGCTCAGCACAGATACGCAGTATTTT. It encodes CASSPRVLSTDTQYF.

DNA for the CDR3: TGTGCCAGCAGTTTACAGGGAGCTGGAAACACCATATATTTT. It is translated as CASSLQGAGNTIYF. The V and J genes are TRBV5-4 and TRBJ1-3, with D maybe TRBD1 (6 bases). Germline-derived CDR1 and CDR2 are SGHNT and YYREEE (reference sequence). The V and J ends lost 5 bases and 2 bases respectively, with 11 bases between them. This CDR3 is 14 amino acids long.

This chain joins TRBV19 and TRBJ2-7, with D possibly being TRBD1 (5 bases). In germline, CDR1 is LNHDA, CDR2 SQIVND (reference sequence). Trimming removed 5 bases from V and 10 bases from J, with 30 bases in between. This CDR3 contains 17 residues. The CDR3 protein is CASSSGGWTDTFYKQYF. CDR3 nucleotides: TGTGCCAGTAGTTCTGGTGGATGGACGGACACCTTTTATAAACAGTACTTC.

The chain carries TRBV18 and TRBJ2-2; the D gene is possibly TRBD2 (5 bases). Trimming cost V 2 bases and J 4 bases, with 8 bases left between them. CDR3 size: 14 residues. Germline values: CDR1 KGHSH, CDR2 LQKENI. The DNA for the CDR3 is TGTGCCAGCTCACCAATCGAGGGCACCGGGGAGCTGTTTTTT. Amino acids: CASSPIEGTGELFF. Full variable domain (missing parts from reference TRBV18 and TRBJ2-2): NAGVMQNPRHLVRRRGQEARLRCSPMKGHSHVYWYRQLPEEGLKFMVYLQKENIIDESGMPKERFSAEFPKEGPSILRIQQVVRGDSAAYFCASSPIEGTGELFFGEGSRLTVL.

The rearrangement uses TRBV27 and TRBJ2-1; 7 bases fit TRBD1. The V gene's germline CDR1 is MNHEY and CDR2 SMNVEV (reference sequence). This CDR3 is built from 16 residues. Losses at the gene ends were 2 bases for V and 4 bases for J; bases not matched to a gene: 8. The CDR3 loop is CASSLRVAGGYNEQFF. The CDR3, as DNA: TGTGCCAGCAGTTTACGAGTGGCAGGGGGATACAATGAGCAGTTCTTC.

This chain links TRBV7-9 with TRBJ1-2; D might be TRBD1 (5 bases). CDR1 and CDR2 (germline): SEHNR, FQNEAQ (reference sequence). V was cut by 11 bases and J by 4 bases, with 17 bases left in between. The CDR3 has 13 residues. CDR3: CAVGTGSPYGYTF. The CDR3 region has the DNA TGTGCCGTAGGCACAGGTTCCCCCTATGGCTACACCTTC.

The chain recombines TRBV9 with TRBJ1-4, with D possibly being TRBD1 (5 bases). There are 14 residues in the CDR3. V was clipped by 0 bases and J by 4 bases, with 7 bases between them. The germline gives CDR1 SGDLS, CDR2 YYNGEE. The CDR3, as DNA: TGTGCCAGCAGCGTAGGGGGGAGTAATGAAAAACTGTTTTTT. It is translated as CASSVGGSNEKLFF.

The J gene is TRBJ2-4, the V gene TRBV5-4, with D hard to call. The CDR3 runs to 12 residues. Trimming removed 7 bases from V and 3 bases from J, with 8 bases in between. In germline, CDR1 is SGHNT, CDR2 YYREEE (reference sequence). The CDR3 loop reads CASGMGKNIQYF. DNA of the CDR3: TGTGCCAGCGGGATGGGCAAAAACATTCAGTACTTC.

The chain recombines TRBV19 with TRBJ2-7; 9 bases line up with TRBD1. The V gene end was trimmed by 5 bases and the J gene end by 6 bases; junction bases not matched to a gene: 11. Germline assignment: CDR1 LNHDA and CDR2 SQIVND (reference sequence). The CDR3 has 15 amino acids. CDR3 amino acids: CASSPTGQGITEQYF. The CDR3 nucleotides read TGTGCCAGTAGTCCGACGGGACAGGGTATTACCGAGCAGTACTTC.

The gene calls are TRBV2 and TRBJ2-1, with 8 bases identical to TRBD2. The junction had 9 bases not matched to a gene; V was cut back by 4 bases and J by 7 bases. Germline values: CDR1 SNHLY, CDR2 FYNNEI. CDR3 length: 15 residues. DNA of the CDR3: TGTGCCAGCAGTGGGCTCAGCGGGAGTGCTAATGAGCAGTTCTTC. This codes for CASSGLSGSANEQFF.

This chain links TRBV30 with TRBJ1-5; D is uncertain. The CDR3 loop spans 13 amino acids. CDR1 is GTSNPN and CDR2 is SVGIG in the germline V gene (reference sequence). V lost 6 bases and J 7 bases, leaving 16 bases between the germline ends. The CDR3 bases are TGTGCCTGTGTGTACCCAGCGGTCCAGCCCCAGCATTTT. It encodes CACVYPAVQPQHF.

The genes are TRBV23-1 and TRBJ2-2; 7 bases fit TRBD2. TRBV23-1 carries the ORF label, with uncertain function. CDR3 length equals 15 residues. V was clipped by 3 bases and J by 5 bases; unmatched bases: 6. CDR3 residues: CASSHSGRETGELFF. The CDR3 DNA follows: TGCGCCAGCAGTCATTCGGGGCGGGAGACCGGGGAGCTGTTTTTT.

The chain recombines TRBV30 with TRBJ1-2, with 8 bases aligning to TRBD1. Germline CDR1 is GTSNPN and CDR2 is SVGIG (reference sequence). The CDR3 consists of 13 residues. Losses at the gene ends were 8 bases for V and 4 bases for J; bases not matched to a gene: 9. The CDR3 region is CAGQGASIYGYTF. CDR3 in DNA: TGTGCCGGGCAGGGGGCCTCGATCTATGGCTACACCTTC.

V and J are TRBV19 and TRBJ2-1, with TRBD2 matching over 7 bases. The CDR3 totals 14 residues. Germline V lookup: CDR1 LNHDA, CDR2 SQIVND (reference sequence). The junction had 9 bases not matched to a gene; V was cut back by 5 bases and J by 8 bases. The CDR3 region has the DNA TGTGCCAGTAGTTTCGGCGGGAGTATCTATGAGCAGTTCTTC. The encoded protein is CASSFGGSIYEQFF.

This chain joins TRBV19 and TRBJ2-3; TRBD1 matches at 9 bases. V lost 5 bases to trimming and J lost 2 bases; unmatched junction nucleotides: 2. Germline V gene sequence: CDR1 LNHDA, CDR2 SQIVND (reference sequence). This CDR3 region has 14 residues. This CDR3 reads CASSRDRATDTQYF. CDR3 sequence (DNA): TGTGCCAGTAGTCGGGACAGGGCCACAGATACGCAGTATTTT.

This clone was detected a few times. The chain employs TRBV18 and TRBJ2-1, with 10 nucleotides matching TRBD2. Looked up from germline, CDR1 is KGHSH and CDR2 is LQKENI. Trimming at V came to 2 bases and at J to 10 bases, leaving 5 bases not matched to a gene. This CDR3 spans 14 amino acids. The CDR3 spells CASSPAQAGGEQFF. Written as DNA, the CDR3 is TGTGCCAGCTCACCAGCCCAAGCGGGAGGGGAGCAGTTCTTC.

The V and J genes are TRBV28 and TRBJ2-7, with 7 bases fitting TRBD2. Germline V gives CDR1 MDHEN, CDR2 SYDVKM. The J segment lost 0 bases and the V segment lost 7 bases, leaving 9 bases of the junction unmatched. The CDR3 sequence is 15 residues long. Here the CDR3 DNA reads TGTGCCAGCACCTTCTGGGCTAGCGGCTCCTACGAGCAGTACTTC. This encodes CASTFWASGSYEQYF. Variable domain in full (rest from reference TRBV28 and TRBJ2-7): DVKVTQSSRYLVKRTGEKVFLECVQDMDHENMFWYRQDPGLGLRLIYFSYDVKMKEKGDIPEGYSVSREKKERFSLILESASTNQTSMYLCASTFWASGSYEQYFGPGTRLTVT.

The chain uses TRBV9 and TRBJ2-1, with TRBD2 identical over 13 bases. With V trimmed by 3 bases and J by 6 bases, 3 bases remained unmatched. CDR3 length: 15 amino acids. Germline CDR1 SGDLS, CDR2 YYNGEE. CDR3 DNA: TGTGCCAGCAGCGCGTGGACTAGCGGGAGCAATGAGCAGTTCTTC. Amino acids: CASSAWTSGSNEQFF.

The rearrangement uses TRBV5-4 and TRBJ2-5; 12 nucleotides line up with TRBD1. This CDR3 has 15 amino acids. CDR1 is SGHNT and CDR2 is YYREEE in the germline V gene (reference sequence). V dropped 4 bases and J dropped 4; count of bases not matched to a gene: 5. The CDR3 coding sequence is TGTGCCAGCAGCGCCCCGGGACAGGGGGCAGAGACCCAGTACTTC. Translation: CASSAPGQGAETQYF.

This chain uses TRBV5-1 with TRBJ2-2; D uncertain. The CDR3 covers 15 residues. Trimming cost V 1 base and J 3 bases, with 10 bases left between them. In germline, CDR1 is SGHRS, CDR2 YFSETQ. CDR3 sequence: CASSLLRSDTGELFF. The CDR3, as DNA: TGCGCCAGCAGCTTGCTGCGGTCAGACACCGGGGAGCTGTTTTTT.

The table lists this clone with a count of one. V usage is TRBV30 and J usage is TRBJ1-6, with 9 bases identical to TRBD1. J lost 8 bases, V lost 2 bases, and 10 bases had no gene match. The CDR3 contains 16 residues. Germline lookup yields CDR1 GTSNPN and CDR2 SVGIG (reference sequence). CDR3 sequence reads: CAWSPQKGQGHSPLHF. The CDR3 nucleotides are TGTGCCTGGAGTCCCCAAAAAGGACAGGGGCATTCACCCCTCCACTTT.

The chain links TRBV9 to TRBJ1-1; D might be TRBD1 (6 bases). This CDR3 spans 16 amino acids. Germline V gives CDR1 SGDLS, CDR2 YYNGEE. V was trimmed by 0 bases and J by 1 base, leaving 13 bases between them. The CDR3 region has the DNA TGTGCCAGCAGCGTAGGTTACAGGGTGGGGAACACTGAAGCTTTCTTT. It codes for CASSVGYRVGNTEAFF.

The genes are TRBV5-1 and TRBJ2-3; the match to TRBD2 covers 11 bases. The junction had 6 bases not matched to a gene; V was cut back by 4 bases and J by 2 bases. CDR1 is SGHRS, CDR2 YFSETQ, per germline. The CDR3 runs 16 residues. As DNA, the CDR3 is TGCGCCAGCAGCAACGGACTAGCGGGCTTCACAGATACGCAGTATTTT. It is translated as CASSNGLAGFTDTQYF. Based on the CDR3 plus reference TRBV5-1 and TRBJ2-3, the full variable domain is KAGVTQTPRYLIKTRGQQVTLSCSPISGHRSVSWYQQTPGQGLQFLFEYFSETQRNKGNFPGRFSGRQFSNSRSEMNVSTLELGDSALYLCASSNGLAGFTDTQYFGPGTRLTVL.

This clone was seen a handful of times. This chain connects TRBV2 to TRBJ1-1, with TRBD1 as a possible D gene (5 bases). Deletions cut 7 bases from V and 0 bases from J, with 9 bases between. This CDR3 has 13 amino acids. The germline V gene has CDR1 SNHLY and CDR2 FYNNEI. The CDR3 here is CASIGGMNTEAFF. As DNA, the CDR3 is TGTGCCAGCATTGGGGGGATGAACACTGAAGCTTTCTTT.